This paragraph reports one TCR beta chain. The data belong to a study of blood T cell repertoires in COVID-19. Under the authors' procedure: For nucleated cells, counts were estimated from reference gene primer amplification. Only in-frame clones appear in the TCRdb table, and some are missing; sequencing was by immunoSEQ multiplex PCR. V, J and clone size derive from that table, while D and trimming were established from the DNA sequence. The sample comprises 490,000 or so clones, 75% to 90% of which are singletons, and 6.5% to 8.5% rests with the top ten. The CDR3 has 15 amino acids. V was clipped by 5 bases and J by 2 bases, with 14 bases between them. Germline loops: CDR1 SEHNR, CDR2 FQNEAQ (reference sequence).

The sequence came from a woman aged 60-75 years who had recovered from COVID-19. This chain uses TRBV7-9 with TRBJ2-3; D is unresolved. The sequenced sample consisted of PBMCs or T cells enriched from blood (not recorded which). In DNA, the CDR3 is TGTGCCAGCAGCCCCCGTTTTTCCTACACAGATACGCAGTATTTT. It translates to CASSPRFSYTDTQYF.